The clone carrying this TCR beta chain showed up many times. What it binds is unknown. In TCRdb, the reads were re-called with MiXCR into one record per CDR3 protein. Among about 340,000 distinct CDR3 sequences listed, just under 30% were seen once. This record comes from a study of T cell repertoires in cytomegalovirus infection. Study overall: HLA-C-restricted CMV epitopes, recently identified, and well-studied HLA-B-restricted ones were used by the study. Study-wide results and caveats: Identification of carriers of CMV plus the relevant HLA was achieved through cumulative public TCR beta family frequency.

The V gene's germline CDR1 is SGHVS and CDR2 FQNEAQ. V was cut by 2 bases and J by 1 base, with 12 bases left in between. The CDR3 has 15 amino acids. The sequence was collected from a human donor in good health (CMV status not recorded). Some clones in this sample may be carry-over from other donors' samples. Sequenced material: cultured PBMCs, taken from culture after CMV antigen stimulation. The J gene is TRBJ2-7, the V gene TRBV7-8; D is perhaps TRBD1 (6 bases). CDR3 coding DNA: TGTGCCAGCAGCTTATTCCGACAGGTATCCTACGAGCAGTACTTC. This translates into CASSLFRQVSYEQYF. Complete variable domain (other parts from reference TRBV7-8 and TRBJ2-7): GAGVSQSPRYKVAKRGQDVALRCDPISGHVSLFWYQQALGQGPEFLTYFQNEAQLDKSGLPSDRFFAERPEGSVSTLKIQRTQQEDSAVYLCASSLFRQVSYEQYFGPGTRLTVT.